This is a list of T cell receptor beta chains from one sample in a study of early T cells in non-severe SARS-CoV-2 infection. Using its own MiXCR run on the 5' RACE reads, TCRdb lists one record per CDR3 protein. The profile shows tens of thousands of distinct CDR3 sequences, 11% of them singletons. The specimen was whole blood. These receptors originate from an adult who was a healthcare worker with PCR-confirmed SARS-CoV-2 infection or an uninfected control (not recorded which). Both conserved end residues are part of each CDR3. Each record gives: D gene, J gene, V gene, clone size, CDR3 protein, CDR3 DNA. A D gene is named only where the DNA matches it firmly. The size of a clone is reported for some rows only, either as once, few or many, or as a class for expanded clones.

>NA|TRBJ2-3|TRBV2|few
CASTEAGGLQYF
TGTGCCAGCACGGAGGCCGGAGGCTTGCAGTATTTT
>NA|TRBJ2-3|TRBV7-2|many
CASSWGTDTQYF
TGTGCCAGCAGCTGGGGCACAGATACGCAGTATTTT
>TRBD2|TRBJ2-7|TRBV6-5|few
CASSWREGSLYEQYF
TGTGCCAGCAGTTGGAGGGAGGGGAGCCTCTACGAGCAGTACTTC
>NA|TRBJ2-4|TRBV5-1|many
CASSLGDIPAKNIQYF
TGCGCCAGCAGCTTGGGGGACATTCCAGCCAAAAACATTCAGTACTTC
>NA|TRBJ2-7|TRBV3-1|NA
CASSRSGDEQYF
TGTGCCAGCAGCCGATCAGGGGACGAGCAGTACTTC
>NA|TRBJ1-5|TRBV6-2/TRBV6-3|few
CASSSTRDGAGNQPQHF
TGTGCCAGCAGTTCGACCAGGGACGGTGCGGGCAATCAGCCCCAGCATTTT
>TRBD2|TRBJ2-1|TRBV20-1|many
CSATILAGSYNEQFF
TGCAGTGCCACGATACTAGCGGGGTCTTACAATGAGCAGTTCTTC
>NA|TRBJ1-3|TRBV30|NA
CAWMDRSSGNTIYF
TGTGCCTGGATGGACAGAAGCTCTGGAAACACCATATATTTT
>NA|TRBJ2-1|TRBV5-1|many
CASTLRAPSSYNEQFF
TGCGCCAGCACACTTCGGGCTCCGTCCTCCTACAATGAGCAGTTCTTC
>TRBD2|TRBJ2-7|TRBV3-1|many
CASSTNGGTRAYEQYF
TGTGCCAGCAGCACAAACGGTGGGACTAGGGCCTACGAGCAGTACTTC
>NA|TRBJ1-4|TRBV7-3|NA
CASSREGGEKLFF
TGTGCCAGCAGCCGGGAAGGGGGTGAAAAACTGTTTTTT
>TRBD1|TRBJ2-5|TRBV9|NA
CASSAGTVLSQETQYF
TGTGCCAGCAGCGCTGGGACAGTCCTAAGTCAAGAGACCCAGTACTTC
>NA|TRBJ1-5|TRBV7-2|NA
CASSLSGRGDQPQHF
TGTGCCAGCAGCTTATCCGGCAGGGGCGATCAGCCCCAGCATTTT
>NA|TRBJ2-3|TRBV7-2|NA
CASSYMHSTDTQYF
TGTGCCAGCAGCTACATGCACTCCACAGATACGCAGTATTTT
>NA|TRBJ2-5|TRBV6-1|NA
CASSEQGPETQYF
TGTGCCAGCAGTGAACAGGGGCCAGAGACCCAGTACTTC
>NA|TRBJ2-2|TRBV3-1|NA
CASSQDLISGELFF
TGTGCCAGCAGCCAAGACCTGATTTCCGGGGAGCTGTTTTTT
>NA|TRBJ1-1|TRBV29-1|many
CSAPLRSGGTEAFF
TGCAGCGCCCCGTTGAGATCGGGAGGCACTGAAGCTTTCTTT
>NA|TRBJ2-7|TRBV5-6|many
CASSLTGEGYEQYF
TGTGCCAGCAGCTTAACAGGTGAAGGCTACGAGCAGTACTTC
>NA|TRBJ1-6|TRBV14|many
CASSPSLNRENSPLHF
TGTGCCAGCAGCCCCTCACTTAACCGGGAAAATTCACCCCTCCACTTT
>NA|TRBJ1-2|TRBV29-1|many
CSVELNYGYTF
TGCAGCGTTGAACTTAACTATGGCTACACCTTC
>NA|TRBJ1-3|TRBV20-1|many
CSALGPGNTIYF
TGCAGTGCTCTGGGGCCGGGAAACACCATATATTTT
>NA|TRBJ2-5|TRBV5-1|many
CASTTDKETQYF
TGCGCCAGCACGACAGATAAAGAGACCCAGTACTTC
>TRBD1|TRBJ2-1|TRBV6-2/TRBV6-3|NA
CASSYSSPGQGIYEQFF
TGTGCCAGCAGTTACTCCTCTCCGGGACAGGGGATCTATGAGCAGTTCTTC
>NA|TRBJ1-5|TRBV20-1|few
CSATGPGQPQHF
TGCAGTGCCACGGGACCGGGACAGCCCCAGCATTTT
>NA|TRBJ1-5|TRBV2|many
CASSERENQPQHF
TGTGCCAGCAGTGAAAGGGAGAATCAGCCCCAGCATTTT
>NA|TRBJ1-6|TRBV6-5|NA
CASRVAQDSPLHF
TGTGCCAGCAGGGTAGCCCAAGATTCACCCCTCCACTTT
>NA|TRBJ2-6|TRBV19|many
CASSSQSPMGGSSGANVLTF
TGTGCCAGTAGTTCCCAGAGTCCGATGGGTGGTAGCTCTGGGGCCAACGTCCTGACTTTC